This T cell receptor (beta chain) emerged from a study of T cells after yellow fever vaccination (dated by TCRdb to about 2019). Regarding the complete study: The SMART-Seq v4 Ultra Low Input RNA kit was used to prepare libraries from fractions with low cell numbers. Bulk TCR alpha and beta repertoires were sequenced longitudinally to track T-cell clones before and after primary and booster YFV17D yellow fever vaccination. Two healthy male donors, one aged 18 to 30 and one aged 30 to 40 years, made up the cohort. Blood was drawn at multiple timepoints before and after primary and secondary immunization, with bulk PBMC replicates and cell subsets isolated.

The germline V gene provides CDR1 LGHNA and CDR2 YSLEER. Deletion took 4 bases off V and 0 bases off J, with a span of 10 bases between the germline ends. Including cysteine and phenylalanine, the CDR3 has 15 amino acids. CDR3 DNA only is kept here, 45 bases in frame from base 1. With regard to this clonotype: Its antigen specificity is not known. Base-call qualities are not available, and no considerably larger clone is one nucleotide away.

Sequenced using an Illumina NovaSeq 6000. TCR cDNA was made using 5'RACE template switching, a step that added a universal primer site and unique molecular identifiers. Priming for cDNA synthesis came from both the TCR alpha and TCR beta constant segments. Library amplification involved two PCR steps, and the second step added sample barcodes and sequencing adapters. Sequencing of the libraries was done on either Illumina HiSeq 2500 (2x100 bp) or NovaSeq (2x150 bp). In the source study's methods: MIGEC handled demultiplexing of reads and collapsing into UMI consensus sequences, while MiXCR performed V(D)J alignment. Vaccine-responding clonotypes were identified with edgeR using replicate PBMC samples, with FDR below 0.01 and a log2 fold change above 5 up to day 15 being required. Each bulk clonotype was labeled CD4 or CD8 based on which sequenced repertoire, CD4 or CD8, contained the clonotype at higher abundance. TCRdb reprocessed the public reads (quality trimming at Q25 with fastp, clone calling with MiXCR) and kept in-frame beta chains. Rows merge per CDR3 protein into single entries with the most common DNA and genes. V and J calls and clone size were set by TCRdb, not the authors. For this sample there are under 500,000 distinct CDR3 sequences; 15% to 20% appear just once. The ten most abundant clones make up 15% to 20% of the sample.

The treatment or condition label, as the study defines it: live attenuated yellow fever vaccine strain. Two biological replicates of bulk PBMCs were collected at each blood-draw timepoint. A standard Ficoll-Paque protocol was used to isolate PBMCs from peripheral blood. TriZol was used to extract RNA from bulk PBMCs, from CD4 and CD8 fractions, and from dextramer-positive and dextramer-negative fractions. The paper as a whole reports these results and caveats: The study included only a couple of donors, which limits how far the findings can be generalized. A small share of clonotypes occurred in both CD4 and CD8 compartments, likely arising from convergent recombination. Most clones expanded after primary vaccination were re-detected after the booster (about 95% of CD4 and about nine tenths of CD8), suggesting broad memory maintenance. Computational filtering was needed because FACS-sorted repertoires could contain abundant contaminating clonotypes from the bulk population. The secondary T-cell response was found to be weaker but faster than the primary response, with a peak reached on day 5 rather than on day 15.

This clonotype was obtained from a man between 18 and 35 years old who received the YFV17D yellow fever vaccine. The sample in question was PBMCs, obtained before the yellow fever booster vaccination. The sequence joins TRBV4-3 to TRBJ2-1; matching of 6 bases hints at TRBD2 as the D gene. The CDR3 amino acid sequence is: CASSRDWSSYNEQFF. Read as DNA, the sequence is TGCGCCAGCAGCCGGGACTGGAGCTCCTACAATGAGCAGTTCTTC.